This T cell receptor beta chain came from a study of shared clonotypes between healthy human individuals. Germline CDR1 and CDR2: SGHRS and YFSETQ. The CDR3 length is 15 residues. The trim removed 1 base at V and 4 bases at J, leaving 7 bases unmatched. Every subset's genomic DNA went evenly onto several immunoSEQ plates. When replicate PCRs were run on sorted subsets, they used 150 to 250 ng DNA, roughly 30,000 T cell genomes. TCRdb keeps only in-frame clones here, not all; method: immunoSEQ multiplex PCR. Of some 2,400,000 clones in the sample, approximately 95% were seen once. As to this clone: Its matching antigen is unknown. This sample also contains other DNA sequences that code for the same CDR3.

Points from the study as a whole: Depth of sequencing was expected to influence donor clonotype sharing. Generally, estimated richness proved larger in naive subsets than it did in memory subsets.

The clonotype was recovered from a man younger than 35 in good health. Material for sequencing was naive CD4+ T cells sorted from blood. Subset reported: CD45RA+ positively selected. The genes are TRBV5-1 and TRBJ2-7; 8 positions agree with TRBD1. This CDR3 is CASSLSGGASYEQYF. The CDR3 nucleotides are TGCGCCAGCAGCTTGTCAGGGGGCGCTTCTTACGAGCAGTACTTC.